These 23 T cell receptor beta chains originate from one sample sequenced in a study of OX40 agonist ivuxolimab in advanced cancers. Profiling relied on immunoSEQ multiplex PCR, and the TCRdb table lists in-frame clones only, not all of them. The table records about 15,000 clones, 92% of them present only once. Sequences were derived from CD4+ or CD8+ T cells sorted from blood, sampled in a trial of the OX40 agonist ivuxolimab. These receptors all come from an adult with an advanced solid tumor such as melanoma, head and neck, liver or kidney cancer.

The chain is built from TRBV7-9 and TRBJ2-2; D uncertain. V lost 5 bases to trimming and J lost 6 bases, with 16 bases between them. Germline lookup yields CDR1 SEHNR and CDR2 FQNEAQ (reference sequence). CDR3 size: 15 residues. The CDR3 region has the DNA TGTGCCAGCAGCGGACCGACTGGGCGATCCGGGGAGCTGTTTTTT. Its translation: CASSGPTGRSGELFF. The complete variable domain, with remaining parts taken from reference TRBV7-9 and TRBJ2-2, reads DTGVSQNPRHKITKRGQNVTFRCDPISEHNRLYWYRQTLGQGPEFLTYFQNEAQLEKSRLLSDRFSAERPKGSFSTLEIQRTEQGDSAMYLCASSGPTGRSGELFFGEGSRLTVL.

The chain links TRBV5-1 to TRBJ2-3; TRBD2 matches 11 bases. Germline values: CDR1 SGHRS, CDR2 YFSETQ. The CDR3 has 16 residues. V was clipped by 4 bases and J by 5 bases; unmatched bases: 9. Written as DNA, the CDR3 is TGCGCCAGCAGCCCCGGACTAGCGGGCCTGCGAGATACGCAGTATTTT. As protein: CASSPGLAGLRDTQYF.

V and J are TRBV11-2 and TRBJ2-7; no clear D gene. From germline, CDR1 is SGHAT and CDR2 FQNNGV. This CDR3 has 16 residues. Trimming removed 5 bases from V and 2 bases from J, with 19 bases in between. DNA for the CDR3: TGTGCCAGCAGCGCCGCCCCAATTCTTACCACCTACGAGCAGTACTTC. This encodes CASSAAPILTTYEQYF.

This chain connects TRBV6-1 to TRBJ2-7; weak D call: TRBD1 (5 bases). Trimming shortened V by 7 bases and J by 1 base, and 11 bases separated the two germline ends. This CDR3 region has 13 residues. Germline V lookup: CDR1 MNHNS, CDR2 SASEGT. CDR3 amino acids: CASILDRSYEQYF. CDR3 sequence (DNA): TGTGCCAGCATTCTTGACAGATCCTACGAGCAGTACTTC.

The V gene is TRBV4-1, the J gene TRBJ2-7, with TRBD2 matching over 10 bases. This CDR3 spans 18 amino acids. Trimming at V came to 3 bases and at J to 4 bases, leaving 15 bases not matched to a gene. CDR1 and CDR2 (germline): MGHRA, YSYEKL. The CDR3 region has the DNA TGCGCCAGCAGCCACCAAATGGGGAGCGGGAGGGATACGTACGAGCAGTACTTC. Translating it yields CASSHQMGSGRDTYEQYF.

This chain connects TRBV28 to TRBJ1-1, with D perhaps matching TRBD1 (5 bases). The CDR3 is 14 amino acids. V lost 3 bases to trimming and J lost 4 bases, with 12 bases between them. Germline V gives CDR1 MDHEN, CDR2 SYDVKM. CDR3 sequence: CASSFGGVGTEAFF. As DNA, the CDR3 is TGTGCCAGCAGTTTTGGGGGTGTTGGCACTGAAGCTTTCTTT.

The CDR3 sequence: CASSLAGATYGYTF. The DNA for the CDR3 is TGTGCCAGCAGTTTAGCAGGGGCGACCTATGGCTACACCTTC. The gene calls are TRBV27 and TRBJ1-2; TRBD1 is a possible D gene (6 bases). The V gene's germline CDR1 is MNHEY and CDR2 SMNVEV (reference sequence). Trimming left V 2 bases short and J 4 bases short, with 11 bases between. The CDR3 spans 14 residues.

The J gene is TRBJ1-3, the V gene TRBV4-1; unclear D gene. The CDR3 has 16 amino acids. The V gene's germline CDR1 is MGHRA and CDR2 YSYEKL. V lost 1 base and J 8 bases, leaving 18 bases between the germline ends. This chain's CDR3 is CASSQVDVEGADTIYF. DNA for the CDR3: TGCGCCAGCAGCCAAGTCGATGTCGAAGGTGCGGACACCATATATTTT.

The V and J genes are TRBV19 and TRBJ1-2, with D perhaps matching TRBD1 (6 bases). The CDR3 loop spans 14 amino acids. CDR1 LNHDA and CDR2 SQIVND come from the germline V gene (reference sequence). V was shortened by 8 bases and J by 5 bases, with 18 bases between the two germline ends. The CDR3 nucleotides are TGTGCCAGTGGACAGTGGGAGGGGATATATGGCTACACCTTC. It encodes CASGQWEGIYGYTF.

The CDR3 spells CAIEGELNEAFF. CDR3 sequence (DNA): TGTGCCATCGAGGGAGAGCTTAATGAAGCTTTCTTT. The chain employs TRBV10-3 and TRBJ1-1; D is undetermined. V was cut by 8 bases and J by 7 bases, with 14 bases left in between. CDR3 size: 12 residues. Germline CDR1 and CDR2: ENHRY and SYGVKD.

The gene calls are TRBV6-5 and TRBJ2-7; 7 bases agree with TRBD1. Germline V gene data show CDR1 as MNHEY and CDR2 as SVGAGI. CDR3 length: 15 residues. V was pared by 2 bases and J by 2 bases, with 6 bases of the junction left unmatched. The CDR3 loop reads CASSYPAGTAYEQYF. The CDR3, as DNA: TGTGCCAGCAGTTACCCGGCCGGGACAGCCTACGAGCAGTACTTC.

The chain carries TRBV5-6 and TRBJ2-7, with 10 nucleotides matching TRBD1. CDR3 size: 15 residues. Germline loops: CDR1 SGHDT, CDR2 YYEEEE. With 3 bases clipped from V and 4 bases from J, the junction kept 7 bases outside the gene matches. CDR3 sequence reads: CASSSGQGGVYEQYF. The CDR3 region has the DNA TGTGCCAGCAGCTCTGGACAGGGGGGTGTTTACGAGCAGTACTTC.

The V gene is TRBV6-6, the J gene TRBJ2-5; D perhaps matches TRBD2 (5 bases). Germline loops: CDR1 MNHNY, CDR2 SVGAGI (reference sequence). The CDR3 has 14 amino acids. V was cut by 6 bases and J by 0 bases, with 11 bases left in between. The DNA for the CDR3 is TGTGCCAGCAGATCCGGGATCTACCAAGAGACCCAGTACTTC. Its protein is CASRSGIYQETQYF.

This chain connects TRBV2 to TRBJ2-1; D unclear. Germline-derived CDR1 and CDR2 are SNHLY and FYNNEI. V shed 8 bases and J shed 4 bases, with 9 bases lying between them. The CDR3 has 12 residues. This CDR3 reads CASFDDYNEQFF. The DNA for the CDR3 is TGTGCCAGCTTTGACGATTACAATGAGCAGTTCTTC.

The chain combines TRBV7-9 with TRBJ1-5; D is possibly TRBD1 (5 bases). Germline CDR1 is SEHNR and CDR2 is FQNEAQ (reference sequence). The CDR3 contains 12 residues. The V and J ends lost 7 bases and 9 bases respectively, with 13 bases between them. CDR3 in amino acids: CASTHAGGPQHF. The CDR3 bases are TGTGCCAGCACCCACGCGGGGGGGCCCCAGCATTTT. Full variable domain (outside the CDR3, taken from reference TRBV7-9 and TRBJ1-5): DTGVSQNPRHKITKRGQNVTFRCDPISEHNRLYWYRQTLGQGPEFLTYFQNEAQLEKSRLLSDRFSAERPKGSFSTLEIQRTEQGDSAMYLCASTHAGGPQHFGDGTRLSIL.

The rearrangement links TRBV7-8 to TRBJ2-3; 8 nucleotides align to TRBD1. The germline CDR1 and CDR2 sequences are SGHVS and FQNEAQ. After removal of 4 bases from V and 5 bases from J, the junction contained 8 bases not matched to a gene. The CDR3 is made up of 15 amino acids. Written as DNA, the CDR3 is TGTGCCAGCAGCTCCCGACAGGGGATATTAGATACGCAGTATTTT. As protein: CASSSRQGILDTQYF. The full variable domain, in which reference TRBV7-8 and TRBJ2-3 provide the parts outside the CDR3, is GAGVSQSPRYKVAKRGQDVALRCDPISGHVSLFWYQQALGQGPEFLTYFQNEAQLDKSGLPSDRFFAERPEGSVSTLKIQRTQQEDSAVYLCASSSRQGILDTQYFGPGTRLTVL.

The chain is built from TRBV4-3 and TRBJ2-5; TRBD1 aligns across 9 bases. V trimming: 4 bases; J trimming: 5 bases; junction bases outside the gene matches: 14. CDR3 size: 17 residues. In germline, CDR1 is LGHNA, CDR2 YSLEER. The CDR3 region is CASSPRWGGQGYETQYF. CDR3 DNA: TGCGCCAGCAGCCCCCGTTGGGGGGGACAGGGTTACGAGACCCAGTACTTC.

This rearrangement joins TRBV28 to TRBJ2-1; 7 positions match TRBD1. The trim removed 6 bases at V and 4 bases at J, leaving 6 bases unmatched. CDR1 is MDHEN, CDR2 SYDVKM, per germline. This CDR3 has 14 residues. CDR3 in DNA: TGTGCCAGCAGGAGGGACAGAAATTACAATGAGCAGTTCTTC. Residues: CASRRDRNYNEQFF.

This clone was picked up a small number of times. The V call is TRBV7-9, the J call TRBJ1-1, with 7 bases matching TRBD1. The germline gives CDR1 SEHNR, CDR2 FQNEAQ (reference sequence). J lost 3 bases, V lost 3 bases, and 1 base had no gene match. The CDR3 extends over 13 amino acids. CDR3 coding DNA: TGTGCCAGCAGCTTCGGGACAGACACTGAAGCTTTCTTT. Its protein product is CASSFGTDTEAFF.

The gene calls are TRBV27 and TRBJ1-2; D is perhaps TRBD1 (6 bases). Germline lookup yields CDR1 MNHEY and CDR2 SMNVEV (reference sequence). Trimming took 1 base from V and 2 from J, leaving 11 bases between them. The CDR3 length is 15 residues. CDR3 in DNA: TGTGCCAGCAGTTTATTGGGTGACAGGAACTATGGCTACACCTTC. Its protein is CASSLLGDRNYGYTF.

The genes are TRBV11-3 and TRBJ2-5; TRBD2 aligns across 8 bases. V dropped 2 bases and J dropped 3; count of bases not matched to a gene: 5. The germline CDR1 and CDR2 sequences are SGHNT and YENEEA. CDR3 size: 15 residues. The CDR3 protein is CASSLTAGGKETQYF. The CDR3 DNA reads TGTGCCAGCAGCTTAACGGCGGGGGGCAAAGAGACCCAGTACTTC.

The chain recombines TRBV5-5 with TRBJ2-7, with D perhaps TRBD2 (6 bases). This CDR3 spans 14 amino acids. Germline CDR1 SGHKS, CDR2 YYEKEE (reference sequence). With 2 bases removed from V and 2 bases from J, the gap between germline ends came to 11 bases. The CDR3: CASSFFGGPYEQYF. DNA of the CDR3: TGTGCCAGCAGCTTCTTCGGGGGACCCTACGAGCAGTACTTC.

The J gene is TRBJ1-5, the V gene TRBV27; D might be TRBD1 (5 bases). The CDR3 totals 14 residues. CDR1 is MNHEY and CDR2 is SMNVEV in the germline V gene (reference sequence). Between the trimmed V and J ends, which lost 1 base and 4 bases, there was a span of 8 bases. The CDR3 DNA reads TGTGCCAGCAGTTTATTAGCAGGGAATCAGCCCCAGCATTTT. Amino acids: CASSLLAGNQPQHF.